The 29 T cell receptor beta chains listed next were all sequenced from one sample in a study of blood T cell repertoires in COVID-19. Assay used: immunoSEQ multiplex PCR; TCRdb lists only in-frame clones, some missing. Among about 310,000 clones listed, over 75% were seen once. The sample taken for sequencing was peripheral blood. The receptor set was obtained from a woman aged 50 to 60 who had recovered from COVID-19.

This sequence joins TRBV29-1 and TRBJ1-1, with D perhaps matching TRBD1 (6 bases). Trimming pared 5 bases from V and 4 bases from J, leaving 14 bases between. The CDR3 extends over 13 amino acids. Germline V CDR1 and CDR2: SQVTM, ANQGSEA. CDR3 bases: TGCAGCGTTAAGGGGGTCCTACGCACTGAAGCTTTCTTT. Protein sequence: CSVKGVLRTEAFF.

This chain uses TRBV9 with TRBJ2-1, with TRBD2 matching 7 bases. Germline V lookup: CDR1 SGDLS, CDR2 YYNGEE. The junction had 4 bases not matched to a gene; V was cut back by 3 bases and J by 4 bases. The CDR3 totals 14 residues. The CDR3 bases are TGTGCCAGCAGCGAAGGACTAGGATACAATGAGCAGTTCTTC. The encoded protein is CASSEGLGYNEQFF.

This sequence joins TRBV3-1 (or the pseudogene TRBV3-2) and TRBJ2-3; 9 nucleotides align to TRBD2. CDR1 is LGHDT and CDR2 is YNNKEL in the germline V gene (reference sequence). The junction had 3 bases not matched to a gene; V was cut back by 2 bases and J by 0 bases. The CDR3 spans 16 residues. CDR3 nucleotide sequence: TGTGCCAGCAGCCAAATCGGACTAGCGAGCACAGATACGCAGTATTTT. Its protein product is CASSQIGLASTDTQYF.

This sequence joins TRBV18 and TRBJ1-4; perhaps TRBD1 as D (6 bases). The CDR3 covers 14 residues. CDR1 and CDR2 from the germline V gene are KGHSH and LQKENI. The ends were cut back, 3 bases at V and 7 bases at J, with 12 bases in the middle. CDR3 DNA: TGTGCCAGCTCACCGGGGGGGGCGCCTGAAAAACTGTTTTTT. Residues: CASSPGGAPEKLFF.

V usage is TRBV19 and J usage is TRBJ1-5, with D uncertain. The CDR3 runs to 14 residues. Germline V gives CDR1 LNHDA, CDR2 SQIVND (reference sequence). V was pared by 1 base and J by 2 bases, with 6 bases between. In DNA, the CDR3 is TGTGCCAGTAGTATAGTACGGGGCAATCAGCCCCAGCATTTT. This codes for CASSIVRGNQPQHF.

The rearrangement joins TRBV7-3 to TRBJ2-7; possible D gene TRBD2, 5 bases. The CDR3 runs 13 residues. Germline V gene sequence: CDR1 SGHTA, CDR2 FQGTGA. V was cut by 1 base and J by 5 bases, with 9 bases left in between. The CDR3 here is CASSLIAGDEQYF. The CDR3 DNA sequence: TGTGCCAGCAGCTTAATCGCCGGGGACGAGCAGTACTTC.

The V gene is TRBV6-5, the J gene TRBJ2-1; TRBD2 agrees at 10 bases. V was pared by 6 bases and J by 9 bases, with 8 bases of the junction left unmatched. Germline V lookup: CDR1 MNHEY, CDR2 SVGAGI. This CDR3 has 14 amino acids. The CDR3 loop reads CASRKREGPFEQFF. Written as DNA, the CDR3 is TGTGCCAGCAGAAAGCGGGAGGGTCCGTTTGAGCAGTTCTTC.

The V gene is TRBV5-1, the J gene TRBJ1-2; maybe TRBD1 (6 bases). V was cut by 3 bases and J by 8 bases, with 17 bases left in between. The CDR3 sequence is 14 residues long. CDR1 and CDR2 from the germline V gene are SGHRS and YFSETQ. This CDR3 reads CASSYRDIRRGYTF. In nucleotides, the CDR3 is TGCGCCAGCAGCTACCGGGACATCAGAAGAGGCTACACCTTC.

This clone was found once. This chain connects TRBV19 to TRBJ2-1, with D unclear. Trimming took 5 bases from V and 10 from J, leaving 9 bases between them. The germline V gene encodes CDR1 LNHDA and CDR2 SQIVND (reference sequence). There are 11 residues in the CDR3. As DNA, the CDR3 is TGTGCCAGTAGTCAAGCGCGGGAGCAGTTCTTC. Protein sequence: CASSQAREQFF. The full variable domain, its missing parts supplied by reference TRBV19 and TRBJ2-1, is DGGITQSPKYLFRKEGQNVTLSCEQNLNHDAMYWYRQDPGQGLRLIYYSQIVNDFQKGDIAEGYSVSREKKESFPLTVTSAQKNPTAFYLCASSQAREQFFGPGTRLTVL.

The rearrangement uses TRBV18 and TRBJ2-3; D is unclear. The CDR3 consists of 14 residues. CDR1 and CDR2 from the germline V gene are KGHSH and LQKENI. Trimming pared 4 bases from V and 0 bases from J, leaving 8 bases between. The CDR3 protein is CASSQTVSTDTQYF. The CDR3 DNA sequence: TGTGCCAGCTCACAAACAGTAAGCACAGATACGCAGTATTTT.

This clone was recorded many times. V gene TRBV28 combines with J gene TRBJ2-1, with 15 bases identical to TRBD2. With 3 bases clipped from V and 9 bases from J, the junction kept 9 bases outside the gene matches. The CDR3 length is 17 residues. Germline V gives CDR1 MDHEN, CDR2 SYDVKM. As DNA, the CDR3 is TGTGCCAGCAGTTTCCCTCCTGGACTAGCGGGAGGGACTGAGCAGTTCTTC. This encodes CASSFPPGLAGGTEQFF.

The table lists this clone with many counts. The CDR3 loop reads CASSSSGVFQPQHF. The CDR3 coding sequence is TGTGCCAGCAGTTCATCAGGGGTGTTTCAGCCCCAGCATTTT. The chain couples TRBV6-5 to TRBJ1-5; a weak D match, TRBD1 (6 bases). Germline lookup yields CDR1 MNHEY and CDR2 SVGAGI. The CDR3 loop spans 14 amino acids. Trimming removed 4 bases from V and 6 bases from J, with 13 bases in between.

The CDR3 protein is CASRSRDRGLHEQYF. CDR3 nucleotide sequence: TGTGCCAGCAGGTCTCGGGACAGGGGGTTACACGAGCAGTACTTC. The genes are TRBV6-5 and TRBJ2-7, with TRBD1 matching 11 bases. This CDR3 comprises 15 residues. Per germline, CDR1 MNHEY and CDR2 SVGAGI. With V trimmed by 6 bases and J by 5 bases, 9 bases remained unmatched.

The chain combines TRBV19 with TRBJ2-5; 7 nucleotides match TRBD2. V lost 3 bases to trimming and J lost 5 bases; unmatched junction nucleotides: 9. Germline V lookup: CDR1 LNHDA, CDR2 SQIVND (reference sequence). This CDR3 is 15 amino acids long. DNA of the CDR3: TGTGCCAGTAGTATGGGGGGGATATCGTCTGAGACCCAGTACTTC. It translates to CASSMGGISSETQYF.

The chain carries TRBV7-9 and TRBJ1-2, with TRBD1 matching 11 bases. The CDR3 consists of 14 residues. Per the germline V gene, CDR1 is SEHNR and CDR2 is FQNEAQ (reference sequence). J was trimmed by 2 bases and V by 5 bases; bases with no gene match: 1. CDR3 in amino acids: CASSGTGGNYGYTF. In DNA, the CDR3 is TGTGCCAGCAGCGGGACAGGGGGGAACTATGGCTACACCTTC.

J is TRBJ1-5 and V is TRBV5-3; no firm D call. TRBV5-3 has ORF status, its function being uncertain. This CDR3 has 14 amino acids. Between the trimmed V and J ends, which lost 0 bases and 6 bases, there was a span of 10 bases. CDR3: CARSLEAGPQPQHF. CDR3 in DNA: TGTGCCAGAAGCTTGGAGGCAGGTCCTCAGCCCCAGCATTTT.

This clone was observed a handful of times. The rearrangement joins TRBV3-1 (or the pseudogene TRBV3-2) to TRBJ1-2; D gene unclear. The CDR3 has 15 amino acids. Germline V CDR1 and CDR2: LGHDT, YNNKEL (reference sequence). The V gene lost 1 base and the J gene lost 6 bases, with 15 bases spanning the gap. CDR3 bases: TGTGCCAGCAGCCAAGGCGGAGGCAAGTTTCATGGCTACACCTTC. Protein sequence: CASSQGGGKFHGYTF.

In regard to this clone: The junction departs from the called germline gene at one end, perhaps through a read error. This CDR3 reads CAGSYRDEQFF. The CDR3, as DNA: TGTGCCGGCAGTTACAGAGATGAGCAGTTCTTC. The chain has TRBV6-2 or TRBV6-3 and TRBJ2-1; D remains ambiguous. The CDR3 covers 11 residues. Looked up from germline, CDR1 is MNHEY and CDR2 is SVGEGT.

The gene calls are TRBV19 and TRBJ2-7; D unclear. The CDR3 is made up of 12 amino acids. V was clipped by 4 bases and J by 5 bases, with 9 bases between them. Germline V lookup: CDR1 LNHDA, CDR2 SQIVND (reference sequence). CDR3 bases: TGTGCCAGTAGTACCCCTTTTAACGAGCAGTACTTC. Residues: CASSTPFNEQYF. Looking up the rest from reference TRBV19 and TRBJ2-7 gives the full variable domain: DGGITQSPKYLFRKEGQNVTLSCEQNLNHDAMYWYRQDPGQGLRLIYYSQIVNDFQKGDIAEGYSVSREKKESFPLTVTSAQKNPTAFYLCASSTPFNEQYFGPGTRLTVT.

The chain joins TRBV21-1 to TRBJ1-6. TRBV21-1 is termed a pseudogene. CDR3 length equals 15 residues. The CDR3 is CASSKDRGERSPLHF. The CDR3 coding sequence is TGTGCCAGCAGCAAAGATCGGGGGGAGCGGTCACCCCTCCACTTT.

The chain employs TRBV30 and TRBJ2-3; 11 bases fit TRBD1. The CDR3 is 14 amino acids. The V and J ends lost 2 bases and 6 bases, in that order; junction bases with no gene match: 4. CDR1 GTSNPN and CDR2 SVGIG come from the germline V gene (reference sequence). CDR3 amino acids: CAWSLGTGGDTQYF. The CDR3, as DNA: TGTGCCTGGAGTTTAGGGACAGGGGGTGATACGCAGTATTTT.

This chain joins TRBV27 and TRBJ1-5, with D tentatively TRBD1 (5 bases). V was shortened by 8 bases and J by 2 bases, with 13 bases between the two germline ends. This CDR3 is built from 14 residues. Germline V gene data show CDR1 as MNHEY and CDR2 as SMNVEV (reference sequence). Written as DNA, the CDR3 is TGTGCCAGCGGGCGACAGTTGGGCAATCAGCCCCAGCATTTT. This codes for CASGRQLGNQPQHF.

The count of this clone is one. The chain is built from TRBV2 and TRBJ1-2, with TRBD1 as a possible D gene (5 bases). The V gene lost 4 bases and the J gene lost 4 bases, with 13 bases spanning the gap. Germline V CDR1 and CDR2: SNHLY, FYNNEI. This CDR3 has 14 residues. In DNA, the CDR3 is TGTGCCAGCAGTGGGGAAGGGACTTTCTATGGCTACACCTTC. Its translation: CASSGEGTFYGYTF.

V gene TRBV11-1 combines with J gene TRBJ2-1; 8 nucleotides line up with TRBD1. The CDR3 loop spans 15 amino acids. The J segment lost 4 bases and the V segment lost 0 bases, leaving 2 bases of the junction unmatched. Per germline, CDR1 SGHAT and CDR2 FQDESV (reference sequence). In DNA, the CDR3 is TGTGCCAGCAGCTTAGCGGGACAGGCTTACAATGAGCAGTTCTTC. As protein: CASSLAGQAYNEQFF.

The chain recombines TRBV7-2 with TRBJ2-7; D is unresolved. Trimming removed 5 bases at V and 0 bases at J, with 14 bases between. The CDR3 contains 15 residues. The germline gives CDR1 SGHTA, CDR2 FQGNSA. CDR3 in DNA: TGTGCCAGCAGCATGAGTGCACTTTTCTCCTACGAGCAGTACTTC. It yields the protein CASSMSALFSYEQYF.

The V call is TRBV19, the J call TRBJ1-2; 7 nucleotides match TRBD1. The trim removed 3 bases at V and 4 bases at J, leaving 5 bases unmatched. CDR3 length: 14 residues. Germline V gene data show CDR1 as LNHDA and CDR2 as SQIVND (reference sequence). This CDR3 reads CASSIEGQVYGYTF. The CDR3 nucleotides are TGTGCCAGTAGTATTGAAGGACAGGTCTATGGCTACACCTTC.

This clone was seen at least ten times. The gene calls are TRBV15 and TRBJ2-1; D remains unclear. The V and J ends lost 0 bases and 8 bases respectively, with 20 bases between them. The CDR3 is 17 amino acids. Looked up from germline, CDR1 is LNHNV and CDR2 is YYDKDF (reference sequence). CDR3 residues: CATSRDYESRLLDEQFF. The CDR3 DNA sequence: TGTGCCACCAGCAGAGATTACGAGTCTCGACTCCTCGATGAGCAGTTCTTC. Complete variable domain (other parts from reference TRBV15 and TRBJ2-1): DAMVIQNPRYQVTQFGKPVTLSCSQTLNHNVMYWYQQKSSQAPKLLFHYYDKDFNNEADTPDNFQSRRPNTSFCFLDIRSPGLGDTAMYLCATSRDYESRLLDEQFFGPGTRLTVL.

The CDR3 region has the DNA TGTGCCAGCAGTGGGTCCAGGGGGCCCGCTCAGCCCCAGCATTTT. Translated: CASSGSRGPAQPQHF. The V gene is TRBV2, the J gene TRBJ1-5, with 8 bases that match TRBD1. Germline CDR1 reads SNHLY; CDR2 reads FYNNEI. This CDR3 has 15 residues. Germline trimming cut 4 bases from V and 6 bases from J; bases unmatched to any gene: 8.

The V and J genes are TRBV30 and TRBJ2-5; D is unclear. This CDR3 is built from 11 residues. With 7 bases removed from V and 4 bases from J, the gap between germline ends came to 10 bases. Germline values: CDR1 GTSNPN, CDR2 SVGIG (reference sequence). Here the CDR3 DNA reads TGTGCCTCAACCTCGGTAGAGACCCAGTACTTC. Translated, it gives CASTSVETQYF.